This T cell receptor beta chain was identified during a study of molecular identifiers for immune sequencing clone quantification. MiXCR was run by TCRdb on the PCR reads, yielding one entry per CDR3 protein. The sample yields under 800,000 distinct CDR3 sequences, 25% seen once. Between roughly 18,000 and 1,100,000 sorted cells, with 10%, 30% or 50% RNA, yielded naive CD8 libraries. The sequenced sample was naive CD8+ T cells from blood, with Jurkat cell RNA spiked in. The subset denotes: FACS-sorted CD8+CD4-CCR7+CD45RA+ naive T cells. The TCR sequence derives from a human donor in good health. Some libraries in this study had Jurkat cell RNA spiked in.

CDR3 in amino acids: CASSAGTVVGGGEETQYF. The CDR3 DNA reads as TGTGCCAGCAGCGCCGGGACAGTGGTGGGCGGGGGCGAAGAGACCCAGTACTTC. This rearrangement joins TRBV11-2 to TRBJ2-5, with D perhaps given as TRBD1 or TRBD2 (7 bases each). From germline, CDR1 is SGHAT and CDR2 FQNNGV. The CDR3 loop spans 18 amino acids. Deletions cut 5 bases from V and 3 bases from J, with 25 bases between.